This T cell receptor beta chain came from a study of OX40 agonist ivuxolimab in advanced cancers. Study-level results: The work left the antigen specificity of expanded peripheral T cells undetermined. Low normalized T-cell clonal expansion was additionally recorded for some nonresponders. Dosing at 0.1 to 3.0 mg/kg was accompanied by clonal expansion of CD4+ and CD8+ blood T cells by week 6.

About this clone: Its target is unknown.

The repertoire was sequenced with immunoSEQ multiplex PCR; TCRdb's copy has only in-frame clones and lacks some. The sample lists 40,000 to 60,000 clones, roughly 90% occurring once. The CDR3 runs to 16 residues. Germline V lookup: CDR1 SGHAT, CDR2 FQNNGV. Trimming stripped 4 bases from V and 3 bases from J, with 15 bases between. Sequenced material: CD4+ or CD8+ T cells sorted from blood, taken in a trial of the OX40 agonist ivuxolimab. V and J are TRBV11-2 and TRBJ1-4, with unresolved D. This sequence originates from an adult with an advanced solid tumor such as melanoma, head and neck, liver or kidney cancer. This CDR3 reads CASSSYESQANEKLFF. CDR3 nucleotide sequence: TGTGCCAGCAGCTCGTATGAGAGTCAGGCTAATGAAAAACTGTTTTTT.